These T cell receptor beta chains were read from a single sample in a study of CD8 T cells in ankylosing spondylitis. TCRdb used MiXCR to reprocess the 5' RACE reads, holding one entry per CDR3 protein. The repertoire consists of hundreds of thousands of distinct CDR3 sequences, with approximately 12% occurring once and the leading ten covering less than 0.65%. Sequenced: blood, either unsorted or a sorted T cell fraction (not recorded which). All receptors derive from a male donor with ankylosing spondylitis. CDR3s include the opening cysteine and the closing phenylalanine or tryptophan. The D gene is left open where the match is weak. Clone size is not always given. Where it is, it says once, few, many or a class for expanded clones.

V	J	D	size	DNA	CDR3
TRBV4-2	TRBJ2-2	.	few	TGTGCCAGCAGCCAAGTCCTGACAGGTGACCCCCGTTATACCGGGGAGCTGTTTTTT	CASSQVLTGDPRYTGELFF
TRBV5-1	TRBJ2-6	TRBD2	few	TGCGCCAGCAGCTTTCTAGCGGCCCACTCTGGGGCCAACGTCCTGACTTTC	CASSFLAAHSGANVLTF
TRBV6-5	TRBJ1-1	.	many	TGTGCCAGCCGGGGGGACTACACTGAAGCTTTCTTT	CASRGDYTEAFF
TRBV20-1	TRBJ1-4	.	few	TGCAGTGCTAGAGATCACGGCTCCGAAAAACTGTTTTTT	CSARDHGSEKLFF
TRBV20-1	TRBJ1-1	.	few	TGCAGTGCTAGAGATCCGCGGGGATCCAACACTGAAGCTTTCTTT	CSARDPRGSNTEAFF
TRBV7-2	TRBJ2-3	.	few	TGTGCCAGCAGCCTAGGACCTACAGGGAGAAGCACAGATACGCAGTATTTT	CASSLGPTGRSTDTQYF
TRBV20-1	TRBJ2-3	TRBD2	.	TGCAGTGCCCCACGGGGGGGGAGGGGCACAGATACGCAGTATTTT	CSAPRGGRGTDTQYF
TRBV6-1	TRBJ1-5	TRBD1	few	TGTGCCAGCAGGACCGGGACAGGGGTCCCTCGGAGCAATCAGCCCCAGCATTTT	CASRTGTGVPRSNQPQHF
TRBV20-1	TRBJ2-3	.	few	TGCAGTGCTGAGGGGGCGGGGAGCACAGATACGCAGTATTTT	CSAEGAGSTDTQYF
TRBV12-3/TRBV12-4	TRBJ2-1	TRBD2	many	TGTGCCAGCAGCGAGGTAGCGGGGGGTGGGGATGAGCAGTTCTTC	CASSEVAGGGDEQFF
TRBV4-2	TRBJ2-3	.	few	TGTGCCAGCAGCCAAGATCGGCCCCGGTGGGATGCGGGAAGAAGCACAGATACGCAGTATTTT	CASSQDRPRWDAGRSTDTQYF
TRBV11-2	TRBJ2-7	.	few	TGTGCCAGCAGCTTCAAGAGGGGCAGGGCCTACGAGCAGTACTTC	CASSFKRGRAYEQYF
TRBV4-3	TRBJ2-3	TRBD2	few	TGCGCCAGCAGCCAGCGGGGACTAGCAGATACGCAGTATTTT	CASSQRGLADTQYF
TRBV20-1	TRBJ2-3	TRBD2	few	TGCAGTGCTAGAGATCCCCTAGCGGGCGTGGCGCAGTATTTT	CSARDPLAGVAQYF
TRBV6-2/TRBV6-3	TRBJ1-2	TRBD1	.	TGTGCCAGCAGTTTCGACAGGGCGCCGAACTATGGCTACACCTTC	CASSFDRAPNYGYTF
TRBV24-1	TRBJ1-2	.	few	TGTGCCACCAGTGACCCCCGCCCCGGCAGGGAGGGTGGCTACACCTTC	CATSDPRPGREGGYTF